These 17 T cell receptor beta chains were all obtained from the same sample, sequenced in a study of control samples from healthy donors and cancer patients. Here immunoSEQ multiplex PCR was the method, and the copy in TCRdb shows in-frame clones only, minus some. The sample has some 22,000 clones; more than 80% are singletons. The sequencing sample was made of PBMCs. These receptors were taken from a man in his fifties or sixties with head and neck cancer.

The chain uses TRBV5-1 and TRBJ1-4; TRBD1 agrees at 7 bases. Trimming cost V 2 bases and J 6 bases; bases outside gene matches: 4. Germline V CDR1 and CDR2: SGHRS, YFSETQ. This CDR3 is built from 14 residues. The CDR3 sequence is CASSLYGTDEKLFF. CDR3 DNA: TGCGCCAGCAGCTTATACGGGACAGATGAAAAACTGTTTTTT. Drawing the rest from reference TRBV5-1 and TRBJ1-4, the complete variable domain is KAGVTQTPRYLIKTRGQQVTLSCSPISGHRSVSWYQQTPGQGLQFLFEYFSETQRNKGNFPGRFSGRQFSNSRSEMNVSTLELGDSALYLCASSLYGTDEKLFFGSGTQLSVL.

In regard to this clone: No DNA is shown, since the ends of the CDR3 on it are uncertain; the CDR3 is the one TCRdb lists. V is TRBV20-1 and J is TRBJ1-2. The V gene's germline CDR1 is DFQATT and CDR2 SNEGSKA (reference sequence). Termini included, the CDR3 measures 11 amino acids. The chain's CDR3 is CSASRGYGCTF.

This chain joins TRBV11-3 and TRBJ2-5, with D unresolved. From germline, CDR1 is SGHNT and CDR2 YENEEA. The length of the CDR3 is 13 residues. V lost 0 bases and J lost 5, with 7 bases in between. CDR3 nucleotide sequence: TGTGCCAGCAGCTTAGACCTAGAGGAGACCCAGTACTTC. Amino acids: CASSLDLEETQYF.

In DNA, the CDR3 is TGTGCCAGCAGTTACTCCAGTACCTCCTACGAGCAGTACGTC. The encoded protein is CASSYSSTSYEQYV. V and J are TRBV6-5 and TRBJ2-7; D unresolved. CDR1 is MNHEY, CDR2 SVGAGI, per germline. Trimming shortened V by 0 bases and J by 0 bases, and 6 bases separated the two germline ends. The CDR3 is 14 amino acids.

V gene TRBV7-9 combines with J gene TRBJ1-1, with unresolved D. Trimming stripped 3 bases from V and 1 base from J, with 6 bases between. CDR1 is SEHNR, CDR2 FQNEAQ, per germline (reference sequence). CDR3 length equals 13 residues. CDR3 residues: CASSLWGNTEAFF. The DNA for the CDR3 is TGTGCCAGCAGCTTGTGGGGGAACACTGAAGCTTTCTTT.

This chain uses TRBV7-2 with TRBJ1-5; 7 nucleotides agree with TRBD1. Germline CDR1 reads SGHTA; CDR2 reads FQGNSA. The CDR3 runs 13 residues. Trimming removed 3 bases from V and 7 bases from J; junction bases left unmatched: 3. CDR3 amino acids: CASSFQGGQPQHF. The CDR3 coding sequence is TGTGCCAGCAGCTTTCAGGGGGGGCAGCCCCAGCATTTT.

The gene calls are TRBV19 and TRBJ2-1; 14 bases map to TRBD2. CDR3 size: 18 residues. V shed 6 bases, J shed 7 bases, and the junction held 14 bases outside the gene matches. Germline CDR1 reads LNHDA; CDR2 reads SQIVND (reference sequence). CDR3 DNA: TGTGCCAGTAGCGCCGAGGGGGGGACTAGCGGGAGACGGAATGAGCAGTTCTTC. It translates to CASSAEGGTSGRRNEQFF.

The J gene is TRBJ1-1, the V gene TRBV4-2; D remains unclear. From germline, CDR1 is LGHNA and CDR2 YNFKEQ. Trimming removed 4 bases from V and 4 bases from J, with 13 bases in between. The CDR3 is 14 amino acids. CDR3: CASSPFGVGTEAFF. The DNA for the CDR3 is TGTGCCAGCAGCCCGTTCGGGGTAGGCACTGAAGCTTTCTTT.

The chain links TRBV10-3 to TRBJ2-2; D perhaps matches TRBD2 (6 bases). The germline V gene encodes CDR1 ENHRY and CDR2 SYGVKD. This CDR3 has 15 residues. Trimming removed 4 bases from V and 3 bases from J, with 12 bases in between. In DNA form, the CDR3 reads TGTGCCATCAGTGGGTATCAGCGGGACACCGGGGAGCTGTTTTTT. Protein product: CAISGYQRDTGELFF.

The chain links TRBV2 to TRBJ2-1; TRBD1 matches 9 bases. J lost 8 bases, V lost 3 bases, and 8 bases had no gene match. Germline lookup yields CDR1 SNHLY and CDR2 FYNNEI. The CDR3 has 15 amino acids. CDR3 DNA: TGTGCCAGCAGTGATGGGGGGACAGGGAACCATGAGCAGTTCTTC. Amino acids: CASSDGGTGNHEQFF.

This chain connects TRBV18 to TRBJ2-1, with TRBD1 identical over 9 bases. The junction had 1 base not matched to a gene; V was cut back by 4 bases and J by 3 bases. From germline, CDR1 is KGHSH and CDR2 LQKENI. This CDR3 is 14 amino acids long. The CDR3, as DNA: TGTGCCAGCTCACAGGGACAGGGCTACAATGAGCAGTTCTTC. Its protein is CASSQGQGYNEQFF.

This clone is medium-sized in the sample. This rearrangement joins TRBV10-2 to TRBJ2-1; 7 positions match TRBD2. The CDR3 consists of 14 residues. Losses at the gene ends were 7 bases for V and 4 bases for J; bases not matched to a gene: 7. In germline, CDR1 is WSHSY, CDR2 SAAADI. The CDR3, as DNA: TGCGCCAGCACTGCGGGAGTAAGATACAATGAGCAGTTCTTC. This translates into CASTAGVRYNEQFF.

The rearrangement joins TRBV9 to TRBJ2-3; 8 positions agree with TRBD2. This CDR3 contains 17 residues. J lost 0 bases, V lost 2 bases, and 8 bases had no gene match. Germline CDR1 and CDR2: SGDLS and YYNGEE. Written as DNA, the CDR3 is TGTGCCAGCAGCGTCCTAGCGGGCCGAGGGAGCACAGATACGCAGTATTTT. Amino acid sequence: CASSVLAGRGSTDTQYF.

The chain combines TRBV12-5 with TRBJ2-5, with D possibly TRBD1 on 6 matching bases. CDR1 LGHNT and CDR2 FRNRAP come from the germline V gene. V dropped 6 bases and J dropped 2 bases, with 13 bases sitting between them. The CDR3 runs to 14 residues. For the CDR3, the DNA is TGTGCTAGTGGGAAACAGGGAAGTCAAGAGACCCAGTACTTC. Encoded protein: CASGKQGSQETQYF.

The rearrangement joins TRBV19 to TRBJ1-6, with 8 bases identical to TRBD1. CDR3 length equals 15 residues. V shed 7 bases, J shed 0 bases, and the junction held 2 bases outside the gene matches. Germline V gene lookup returns CDR1 LNHDA and CDR2 SQIVND (reference sequence). CDR3 DNA: TGTGCCAGTAACAGGGGGAGCTCCTATAATTCACCCCTCCACTTT. Residues: CASNRGSSYNSPLHF.

The V gene is TRBV28, the J gene TRBJ2-2; 7 nucleotides agree with TRBD2. Germline assignment: CDR1 MDHEN and CDR2 SYDVKM. Trimming at V came to 4 bases and at J to 0 bases, leaving 2 bases not matched to a gene. This CDR3 comprises 15 residues. The CDR3 region is CASSWAGANTGELFF. The CDR3 nucleotides are TGTGCCAGCAGTTGGGCGGGAGCGAACACCGGGGAGCTGTTTTTT.

The table lists this clone with a count of one. This chain connects TRBV7-8 to TRBJ1-4; D is perhaps TRBD1 (5 bases). The germline V gene encodes CDR1 SGHVS and CDR2 FQNEAQ. The length of the CDR3 is 14 residues. V gave up 5 bases and J gave up 4 bases, with 11 bases separating them. CDR3 sequence: CASSLGQYNEKLFF. DNA of the CDR3: TGTGCCAGCAGCCTCGGACAATATAATGAAAAACTGTTTTTT. Supplemented by reference TRBV7-8 and TRBJ1-4, the full variable domain reads GAGVSQSPRYKVAKRGQDVALRCDPISGHVSLFWYQQALGQGPEFLTYFQNEAQLDKSGLPSDRFFAERPEGSVSTLKIQRTQQEDSAVYLCASSLGQYNEKLFFGSGTQLSVL.